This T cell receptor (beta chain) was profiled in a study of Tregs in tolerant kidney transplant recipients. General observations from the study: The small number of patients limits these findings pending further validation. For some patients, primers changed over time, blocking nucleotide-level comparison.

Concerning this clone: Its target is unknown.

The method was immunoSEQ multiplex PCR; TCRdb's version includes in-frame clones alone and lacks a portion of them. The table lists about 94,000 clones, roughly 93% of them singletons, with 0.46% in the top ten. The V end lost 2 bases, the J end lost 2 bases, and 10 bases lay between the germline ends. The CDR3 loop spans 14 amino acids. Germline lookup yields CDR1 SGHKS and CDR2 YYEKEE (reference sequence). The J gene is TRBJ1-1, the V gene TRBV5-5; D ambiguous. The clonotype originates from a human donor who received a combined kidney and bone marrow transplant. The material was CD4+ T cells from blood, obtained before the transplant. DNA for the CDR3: TGTGCCAGCAGCTTTGTGCAGGTAAACACTGAAGCTTTCTTT. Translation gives CASSFVQVNTEAFF. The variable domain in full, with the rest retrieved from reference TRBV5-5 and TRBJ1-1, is DAGVTQSPTHLIKTRGQQVTLRCSPISGHKSVSWYQQVLGQGPQFIFQYYEKEERGRGNFPDRFSARQFPNYSSELNVNALLLGDSALYLCASSFVQVNTEAFFGQGTRLTVV.